The next 23 T cell receptor beta chains were all read from a single sample in a study of OX40 agonist ivuxolimab in advanced cancers. The data were produced by immunoSEQ multiplex PCR, yet TCRdb's version contains in-frame clones alone and is incomplete. The sample yields 81,000 or so clones, approximately 90% seen once. Here the sequenced sample was CD4+ or CD8+ T cells sorted from blood, taken in a trial of the OX40 agonist ivuxolimab. The receptors were gathered from an adult with an advanced solid tumor such as melanoma, head and neck, liver or kidney cancer.

This sequence joins TRBV28 and TRBJ1-5; a possible D gene is TRBD1 (5 bases). The CDR3 is 16 amino acids. Germline values: CDR1 MDHEN, CDR2 SYDVKM. V lost 5 bases and J lost 7, with 21 bases in between. CDR3 sequence reads: CASSLSSKGPWQPQHF. CDR3 DNA sequence: TGTGCCAGCAGTCTCAGTTCGAAGGGGCCCTGGCAGCCCCAGCATTTT.

This sequence joins TRBV5-4 and TRBJ2-6; D not resolved. This CDR3 has 15 residues. Germline CDR1 and CDR2: SGHNT and YYREEE (reference sequence). V gave up 3 bases and J gave up 0 bases, with 7 bases separating them. CDR3: CASSSPVSGANVLTF. CDR3 nucleotide sequence: TGTGCCAGCAGCTCTCCCGTCTCTGGGGCCAACGTCCTGACTTTC. Full variable domain (remainder filled in from reference TRBV5-4 and TRBJ2-6): ETGVTQSPTHLIKTRGQQVTLRCSSQSGHNTVSWYQQALGQGPQFIFQYYREEENGRGNFPPRFSGLQFPNYSSELNVNALELDDSALYLCASSSPVSGANVLTFGAGSRLTVL.

This clone showed up just a few times. The V gene is TRBV14, the J gene TRBJ1-2; D is perhaps TRBD1 (6 bases). V gave up 1 base and J gave up 4 bases, with 13 bases separating them. This CDR3 comprises 15 residues. CDR1 and CDR2 from the germline V gene are SGHDN and FVKESK. The CDR3 protein is CASSQVGGSGYGYTF. The DNA for the CDR3 is TGTGCCAGCAGCCAAGTGGGGGGCTCCGGCTATGGCTACACCTTC.

This rearrangement joins TRBV7-3 to TRBJ2-3; D assignment may be TRBD1 or TRBD2 (5 bases each). The CDR3 length is 14 residues. Germline-derived CDR1 and CDR2 are SGHTA and FQGTGA. V lost 3 bases and J 4 bases, leaving 11 bases between the germline ends. CDR3 protein: CASSFGGLADTQYF. The CDR3 nucleotides read TGTGCCAGCAGCTTTGGGGGATTGGCAGATACGCAGTATTTT.

J is TRBJ1-5 and V is TRBV4-1; the D is unclear. V was clipped by 2 bases and J by 5 bases, with 7 bases between them. The CDR3 has 13 residues. The germline gives CDR1 MGHRA, CDR2 YSYEKL. Written as DNA, the CDR3 is TGCGCCAGCAGCCAATCCTCCGATCAGCCCCAGCATTTT. Its translation: CASSQSSDQPQHF.

The rearrangement uses TRBV7-9 and TRBJ1-2; tentatively, D is TRBD1 (5 bases). V gave up 8 bases and J gave up 3 bases, with 16 bases separating them. Germline values: CDR1 SEHNR, CDR2 FQNEAQ (reference sequence). CDR3 length equals 14 residues. CDR3 loop: CASVSVRGDYGYTF. As DNA, the CDR3 is TGTGCCAGCGTGTCAGTTAGGGGCGACTATGGCTACACCTTC.

This clone was counted a few times. V and J are TRBV9 and TRBJ2-6, with D hard to call. V lost 4 bases to trimming and J lost 6 bases, with 20 bases between them. The CDR3 is made up of 17 amino acids. CDR1 is SGDLS, CDR2 YYNGEE, per germline. The CDR3 nucleotides are TGTGCCAGCAGCCCCCGAGACCATCCAGGAGAGGCCAACGTCCTGACTTTC. Translation gives CASSPRDHPGEANVLTF.

V and J are TRBV5-8 and TRBJ2-3; D may be TRBD1 (6 bases). Between the trimmed V and J ends, which lost 4 bases and 5 bases, there was a span of 14 bases. The CDR3 length is 14 residues. Germline assignment: CDR1 SGHTS and CDR2 YDEGEE. The CDR3 DNA follows: TGTGCCAGCAGCCAACCGACAGGTGGAGATACGCAGTATTTT. It specifies CASSQPTGGDTQYF.

The V call is TRBV7-9, the J call TRBJ1-1; no clear D. Per the germline V gene, CDR1 is SEHNR and CDR2 is FQNEAQ (reference sequence). Trimming stripped 5 bases from V and 4 bases from J, with 11 bases between. The length of the CDR3 is 13 residues. CDR3 nucleotide sequence: TGTGCCAGCAGCCCTTACCCTCGCACTGAAGCTTTCTTT. It translates to CASSPYPRTEAFF.

The V and J genes are TRBV27 and TRBJ2-3; TRBD2 matches at 8 bases. CDR1 MNHEY and CDR2 SMNVEV come from the germline V gene (reference sequence). The CDR3 length is 14 residues. Losses at the gene ends were 4 bases for V and 5 bases for J; bases not matched to a gene: 5. CDR3: CASSSPGGKDTQYF. CDR3 nucleotides: TGTGCCAGCAGTTCCCCGGGGGGGAAAGATACGCAGTATTTT.

This chain links TRBV4-2 with TRBJ2-2; possible D gene TRBD1, 6 bases. The germline CDR1 and CDR2 sequences are LGHNA and YNFKEQ. This CDR3 has 17 amino acids. Deletions cut 4 bases from V and 3 bases from J, with 18 bases between. The CDR3 here is CASSRRDNLGDTGELFF. The DNA for the CDR3 is TGTGCCAGCAGCCGTCGGGACAATCTCGGGGACACCGGGGAGCTGTTTTTT.

This clone was seen only once. The conserved phenylalanine or tryptophan normally closing the CDR3 is absent here, so this likely arose from a read error. The V gene is TRBV7-9, the J gene TRBJ1-6; 12 bases are a match to TRBD1. After removal of 4 bases from V and 3 bases from J, the junction contained 7 bases not matched to a gene. Per germline, CDR1 SEHNR and CDR2 FQNEAQ (reference sequence). This CDR3 contains 18 residues. The CDR3 bases are TGTGCCAGCAGCTCCGGGACAGGGGGCGGAAACTATAATTCACCCCTCCACCTT. Its translation is CASSSGTGGGNYNSPLHL.

V gene TRBV5-4 combines with J gene TRBJ2-7, with a tentative D call TRBD2 (6 bases). The CDR3 loop spans 14 amino acids. Trimming removed 2 bases from V and 2 bases from J, with 11 bases in between. Germline CDR1 is SGHNT and CDR2 is YYREEE (reference sequence). The CDR3 nucleotides read TGTGCCAGCAGCTTAGGAGGGATCGCCTACGAGCAGTACTTC. As protein: CASSLGGIAYEQYF. The full variable domain, completed using reference TRBV5-4 and TRBJ2-7, is ETGVTQSPTHLIKTRGQQVTLRCSSQSGHNTVSWYQQALGQGPQFIFQYYREEENGRGNFPPRFSGLQFPNYSSELNVNALELDDSALYLCASSLGGIAYEQYFGPGTRLTVT.

This chain joins TRBV5-1 and TRBJ2-6; D ambiguous. The V gene's germline CDR1 is SGHRS and CDR2 YFSETQ. V lost 0 bases to trimming and J lost 2 bases, with 9 bases between them. This CDR3 is 16 amino acids long. CDR3 amino acids: CASSLDGSTGANVLTF. The CDR3 DNA is TGCGCCAGCAGCTTGGATGGCAGTACTGGGGCCAACGTCCTGACTTTC.

This clone has only a few counts. V and J are TRBV9 and TRBJ2-1, with D tentatively TRBD1 (6 bases). CDR3 length equals 16 residues. V was clipped by 0 bases and J by 3 bases, with 13 bases between them. The germline CDR1 and CDR2 sequences are SGDLS and YYNGEE. The CDR3 loop reads CASSVETGRGYNEQFF. In DNA form, the CDR3 reads TGTGCCAGCAGCGTAGAAACAGGGCGAGGCTACAATGAGCAGTTCTTC.

V gene TRBV15 combines with J gene TRBJ2-5; TRBD2 aligns across 7 bases. With V trimmed by 4 bases and J by 5 bases, 13 bases remained unmatched. Germline assignment: CDR1 LNHNV and CDR2 YYDKDF (reference sequence). CDR3 length equals 16 residues. The CDR3 DNA follows: TGTGCCACCAGCATTGTATCCGGTCTAGCGGCGGAGACCCAGTACTTC. Its protein product is CATSIVSGLAAETQYF.

The CDR3 DNA sequence: TGTGCCAGCAGCAGATACAGGGATGGGGAGACCCAGTACTTC. Translated: CASSRYRDGETQYF. The gene calls are TRBV7-2 and TRBJ2-5; tentative D call: TRBD1 (6 bases). Trimming stripped 5 bases from V and 5 bases from J, with 15 bases between. The CDR3 length is 14 residues. Germline V lookup: CDR1 SGHTA, CDR2 FQGNSA.

There are a few counts of this clone. The chain recombines TRBV6-5 with TRBJ1-6, with D possibly TRBD1 on 6 matching bases. The V end lost 3 bases, the J end lost 7 bases, and 13 bases lay between the germline ends. The CDR3 totals 15 residues. In germline, CDR1 is MNHEY, CDR2 SVGAGI. The CDR3 sequence: CASSYQGQPNSPLHF. CDR3 sequence (DNA): TGTGCCAGCAGTTATCAGGGACAACCCAATTCACCCCTCCACTTT.

V usage is TRBV5-4 and J usage is TRBJ2-2; TRBD1 might be the D (5 bases). Germline CDR1 reads SGHNT; CDR2 reads YYREEE (reference sequence). Trimming removed 0 bases at V and 2 bases at J, with 8 bases between. The CDR3 extends over 15 amino acids. CDR3 sequence (DNA): TGTGCCAGCAGCTTGGCTGACAGAAACACCGGGGAGCTGTTTTTT. It encodes CASSLADRNTGELFF.

The CDR3 bases are TGTGCCAGCAGGTCACCGGGACAGACGTCCTACGAGCAGTACTTC. Translation gives CASRSPGQTSYEQYF. This chain joins TRBV6-5 and TRBJ2-7; TRBD1 aligns across 7 bases. Looked up from germline, CDR1 is MNHEY and CDR2 is SVGAGI. V dropped 6 bases and J dropped 1; count of bases not matched to a gene: 9. The CDR3 covers 15 residues.

The rearrangement uses TRBV6-6 and TRBJ2-7; 9 positions match TRBD1. Per the germline V gene, CDR1 is MNHNY and CDR2 is SVGAGI (reference sequence). With 6 bases clipped from V and 3 bases from J, the junction kept 6 bases outside the gene matches. The CDR3 has 14 amino acids. Here the CDR3 reads CASRPPGQGYEQYF. The CDR3 bases are TGTGCCAGCAGGCCCCCGGGACAGGGCTACGAGCAGTACTTC.

The CDR3 reads CASSETNSNQPQHF. The CDR3, as DNA: TGTGCCAGCAGTGAAACTAATAGCAATCAGCCCCAGCATTTT. The chain combines TRBV6-1 with TRBJ1-5; unclear D gene. This CDR3 has 14 amino acids. Germline lookup yields CDR1 MNHNS and CDR2 SASEGT. V lost 2 bases to trimming and J lost 0 bases, with 5 bases between them.

The gene calls are TRBV9 and TRBJ2-5, with a possible D match to TRBD2 (6 bases). Germline V gene sequence: CDR1 SGDLS, CDR2 YYNGEE. Trimming stripped 3 bases from V and 11 bases from J, with 20 bases between. The CDR3 sequence is 14 residues long. CDR3 in DNA: TGTGCCAGCAGCGCGGGGGTTGGCTCGGGAGAGCAGTACTTC. Translating it yields CASSAGVGSGEQYF.